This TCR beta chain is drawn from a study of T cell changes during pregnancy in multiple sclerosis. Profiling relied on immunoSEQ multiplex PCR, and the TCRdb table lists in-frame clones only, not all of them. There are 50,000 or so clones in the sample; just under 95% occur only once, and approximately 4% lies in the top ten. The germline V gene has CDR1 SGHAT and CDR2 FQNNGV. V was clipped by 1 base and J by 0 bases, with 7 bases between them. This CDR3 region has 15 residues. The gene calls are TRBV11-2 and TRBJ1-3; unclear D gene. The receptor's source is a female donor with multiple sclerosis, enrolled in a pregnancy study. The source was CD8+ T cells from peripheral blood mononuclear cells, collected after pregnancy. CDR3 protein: CASSLASYSGNTIYF. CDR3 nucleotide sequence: TGTGCCAGCAGCTTAGCATCCTACTCTGGAAACACCATATATTTT.